This TCR beta chain came from a study of OX40 agonist ivuxolimab in advanced cancers. Note on this clone: Its antigen is not identified.

Study conclusions and caveats: More expanded clones were found, on average, in CD8+ than in CD4+ T cells.

Germline CDR1 reads MNHEY; CDR2 reads SVGAGI. CDR3 length: 11 residues. V lost 6 bases to trimming and J lost 8 bases, with 8 bases between them. This table comes from immunoSEQ multiplex PCR, and its TCRdb copy is limited to in-frame clones, with some not included. The sample holds about 83,000 clones, over 75% seen once. Material: CD4+ or CD8+ T cells sorted from blood, obtained in a trial of the OX40 agonist ivuxolimab. V and J are TRBV6-5 and TRBJ1-3, with D tentatively TRBD1 (6 bases). This TCR was recovered from an adult with an advanced solid tumor such as melanoma, head and neck, liver or kidney cancer. The CDR3 sequence is CASRNRDTIYF. CDR3 nucleotide sequence: TGTGCCAGCAGAAACAGGGACACCATATATTTT.